The entry below describes one TCR beta chain. Its target is not known. The same CDR3 arises from other DNA sequences in this sample as well. Per germline, CDR1 SEHNR and CDR2 FQNEAQ (reference sequence). With 0 bases clipped from V and 0 bases from J, the junction kept 1 base outside the gene matches. The CDR3 loop spans 15 amino acids. Naive CD8 cells comprised CD45RO-negative, CCR7-positively selected cells, excluding terminally differentiated effector memory CD45RA+ cells. The sample originates from a study of shared clonotypes between healthy human individuals. Points from the study as a whole: Naive subsets generally had larger estimated richness than memory subsets.

For each subset, genomic DNA was distributed in equal portions over several immunoSEQ plates. Sorted-subset replicate PCR reactions contained approximately 190 ng DNA, corresponding to about 30,000 T cell genomes. Libraries were prepared by immunoSEQ multiplex PCR; TCRdb keeps only in-frame clonotypes and omits some of them. The sample holds about 2.1 million clones, around 93% seen once. The source is a man between 18 and 29 years old in good health. Some clones in this sample may be carry-over from other donors' samples. V gene TRBV7-9 combines with J gene TRBJ2-7, with 8 bases lining up with TRBD2. Input material: naive CD8+ T cells from PBMCs. CDR3 sequence (DNA): TGTGCCAGCAGCTTAGCCGGGAGGGCCTCCTACGAGCAGTACTTC. This translates into CASSLAGRASYEQYF.